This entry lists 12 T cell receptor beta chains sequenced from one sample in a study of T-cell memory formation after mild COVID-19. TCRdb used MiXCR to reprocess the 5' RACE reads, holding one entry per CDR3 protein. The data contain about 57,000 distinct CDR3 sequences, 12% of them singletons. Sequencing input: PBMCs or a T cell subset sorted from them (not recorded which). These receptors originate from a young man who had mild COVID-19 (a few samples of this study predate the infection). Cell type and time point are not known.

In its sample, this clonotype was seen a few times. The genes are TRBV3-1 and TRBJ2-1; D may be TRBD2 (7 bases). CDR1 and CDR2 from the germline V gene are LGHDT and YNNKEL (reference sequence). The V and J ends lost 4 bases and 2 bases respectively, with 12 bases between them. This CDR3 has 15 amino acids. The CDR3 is CASSLGGGTYNEQFF. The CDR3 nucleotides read TGTGCCAGCAGCCTGGGAGGGGGTACCTACAATGAGCAGTTCTTC.

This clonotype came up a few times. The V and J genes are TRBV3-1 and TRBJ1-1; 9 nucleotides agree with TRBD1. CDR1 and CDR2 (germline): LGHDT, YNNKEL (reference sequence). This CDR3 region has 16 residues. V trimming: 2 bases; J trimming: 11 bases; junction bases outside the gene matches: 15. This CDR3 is CASSQNLGPYGTGAFF. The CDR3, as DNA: TGTGCCAGCAGCCAAAACCTTGGGCCTTACGGGACAGGGGCTTTCTTT.

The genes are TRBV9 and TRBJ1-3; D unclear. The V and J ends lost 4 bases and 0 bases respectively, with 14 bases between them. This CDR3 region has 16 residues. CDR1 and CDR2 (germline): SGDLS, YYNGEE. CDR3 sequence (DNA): TGTGCCAGCAGCCCCCACCCGTGGGGCTCTGGAAACACCATATATTTT. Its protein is CASSPHPWGSGNTIYF.

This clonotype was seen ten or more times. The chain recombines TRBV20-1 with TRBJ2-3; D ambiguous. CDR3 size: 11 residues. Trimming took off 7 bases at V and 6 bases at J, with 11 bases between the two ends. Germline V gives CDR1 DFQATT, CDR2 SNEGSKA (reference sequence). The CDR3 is CSGPIRDTQYF. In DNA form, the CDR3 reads TGCAGTGGCCCAATTCGGGATACGCAGTATTTT.

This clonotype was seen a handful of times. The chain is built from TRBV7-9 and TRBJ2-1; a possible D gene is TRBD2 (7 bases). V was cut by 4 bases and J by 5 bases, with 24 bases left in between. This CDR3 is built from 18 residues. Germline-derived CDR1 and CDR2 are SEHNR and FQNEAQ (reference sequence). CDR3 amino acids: CASSSLATRGAYNNEQFF. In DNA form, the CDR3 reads TGTGCCAGCAGCTCCCTTGCAACCCGGGGGGCTTATAACAATGAGCAGTTCTTC.

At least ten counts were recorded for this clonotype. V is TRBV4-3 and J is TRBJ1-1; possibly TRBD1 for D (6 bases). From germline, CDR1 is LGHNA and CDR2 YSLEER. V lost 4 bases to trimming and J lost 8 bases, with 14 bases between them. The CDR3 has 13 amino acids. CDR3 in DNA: TGCGCCAGCAGCCGTACGGCGGACAGCGAAGCTTTCTTT. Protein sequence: CASSRTADSEAFF.

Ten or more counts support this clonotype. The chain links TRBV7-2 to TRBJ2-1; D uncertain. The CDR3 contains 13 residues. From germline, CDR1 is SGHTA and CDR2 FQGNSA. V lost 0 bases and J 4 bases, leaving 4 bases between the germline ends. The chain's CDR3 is CASSLAEYNEQFF. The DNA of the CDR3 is TGTGCCAGCAGCTTAGCGGAATACAATGAGCAGTTCTTC.

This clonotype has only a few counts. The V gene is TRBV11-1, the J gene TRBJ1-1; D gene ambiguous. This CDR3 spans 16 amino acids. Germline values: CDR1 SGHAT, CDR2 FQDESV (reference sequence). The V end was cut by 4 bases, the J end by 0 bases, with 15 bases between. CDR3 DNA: TGTGCCAGCAGCTCTGGGCGGCCATTAATGAACACTGAAGCTTTCTTT. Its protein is CASSSGRPLMNTEAFF.

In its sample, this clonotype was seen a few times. CDR3 nucleotides: TGCGCCAGCAGCCCCTGGACTAGATCAGATACGCAGTATTTT. Translating it yields CASSPWTRSDTQYF. The J gene is TRBJ2-3, the V gene TRBV5-1; TRBD2 aligns across 7 bases. Germline values: CDR1 SGHRS, CDR2 YFSETQ. The CDR3 runs to 14 residues. Losses at the gene ends were 4 bases for V and 4 bases for J; bases not matched to a gene: 6.

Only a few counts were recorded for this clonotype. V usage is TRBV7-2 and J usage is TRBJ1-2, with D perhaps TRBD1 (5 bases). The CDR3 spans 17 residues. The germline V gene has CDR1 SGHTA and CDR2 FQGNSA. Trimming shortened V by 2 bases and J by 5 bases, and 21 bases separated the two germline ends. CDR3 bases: TGTGCCAGCAGCTTATCAGGAAGCGGGGGTTCTGGTTATGGCTACACCTTC. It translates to CASSLSGSGGSGYGYTF.

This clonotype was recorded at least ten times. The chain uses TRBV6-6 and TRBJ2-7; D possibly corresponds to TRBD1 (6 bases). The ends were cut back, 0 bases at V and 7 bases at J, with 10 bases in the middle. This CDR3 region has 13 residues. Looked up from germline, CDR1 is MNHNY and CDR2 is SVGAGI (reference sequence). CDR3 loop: CASSYSTGGEQYF. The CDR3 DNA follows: TGTGCCAGCAGTTACTCGACAGGAGGTGAGCAGTACTTC.

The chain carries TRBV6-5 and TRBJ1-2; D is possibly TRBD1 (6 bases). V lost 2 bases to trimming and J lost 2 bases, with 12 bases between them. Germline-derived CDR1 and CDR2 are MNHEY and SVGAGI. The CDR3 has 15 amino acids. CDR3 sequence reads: CASSYEGGTNYGYTF. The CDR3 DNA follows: TGTGCCAGCAGTTACGAGGGGGGTACGAACTATGGCTACACCTTC.